A single T cell receptor beta chain is shown here with its context. The clone's antigen remains unknown. No base quality information exists; no much larger clone differs at one position. The treatment or condition label, as the study defines it: live attenuated yellow fever vaccine strain. At every blood-draw timepoint, two biological replicates of bulk PBMCs were collected. PBMCs were isolated from peripheral blood using a standard Ficoll-Paque protocol. RNA was extracted with TriZol from bulk PBMCs, CD4 and CD8 fractions, and dextramer-positive and dextramer-negative fractions. These data originate in a study of T cells after yellow fever vaccination (dated by TCRdb to about 2019). Notes on the research overall: The SMART-Seq v4 Ultra Low Input RNA kit was used to prepare libraries from fractions with low cell numbers. To follow T-cell clones before and after both primary and booster YFV17D yellow fever vaccination, bulk TCR alpha and beta repertoires underwent longitudinal sequencing. Two healthy male donors made up the cohort, one aged 18 to 30 years and the other aged 30 to 39 years. Blood samples were taken at several timepoints before and after primary and secondary immunization, and bulk PBMC replicates and cell subsets were isolated. The study at large found these results: After the booster, most of the clones that had expanded following primary vaccination were detected again (around 97% of CD4 and 80% to 90% of CD8), which suggests that memory was broadly maintained. A small fraction of clonotypes appeared in both the CD4 and CD8 compartments, likely as a result of convergent recombination. FACS-sorted repertoires could contain abundant contaminating clonotypes from the bulk population, so computational filtering was required. Because only a couple of donors were included in the study, the extent to which the findings can be generalized is limited. Compared with the primary T-cell response, the secondary T-cell response was weaker but faster, peaking on day 5 rather than day 15.

Counted from cysteine to phenylalanine, this CDR3 has 16 amino acids. Only the CDR3 region is kept as DNA, spanning 48 bases read in frame from base 1. The germline V gene (reference sequence) specifies SEHNR as CDR1 and FQNEAQ as CDR2. The V end gives up 5 bases and the J end 8 bases, leaving 11 bases in the junction not matched to a gene. TCR cDNA was made using 5'RACE template switching, a step that added a universal primer site and unique molecular identifiers. cDNA synthesis was primed from both the TCR alpha and TCR beta constant segments. Libraries were amplified in two PCR steps, with sample barcodes and sequencing adapters added in the second step. Sequencing of libraries was done on Illumina HiSeq 2500 (2x100 bp) or NovaSeq (2x150 bp). The original methods were these. MIGEC handled demultiplexing of reads and collapsing into UMI consensus sequences, while MiXCR performed V(D)J alignment. Vaccine-responding clonotypes were identified with edgeR using replicate PBMC samples, with FDR below 0.01 and a log2 fold change above 5 up to day 15 being required. CD4 or CD8 identity was assigned to each bulk clonotype according to whether the clonotype was present at higher abundance in the sequenced CD4 repertoire or the sequenced CD8 repertoire. TCRdb's own reprocessing of the public reads used fastp at Q25 and MiXCR and kept productive beta chains. Entries that share a CDR3 protein sequence are merged under the most common genes and DNA. The authors' filters were not applied to this entry. This sample lists hundreds of thousands of distinct CDR3 sequences; about 12% were detected once. Around 14% of the sample belongs to the ten largest clones.

The sample consisted of PBMCs, taken on the day of the yellow fever booster vaccination. This TCR derives from a man younger than 45 who received the YFV17D yellow fever vaccine. The rearranged chain carries TRBV7-9 and TRBJ2-3, and 12 junction bases match TRBD2. The nucleotides read TGTGCCAGCAGCCCAGGCCTAGCGGGAGGGGCTGTTACGCAGTATTTT. Translated, this gives CASSPGLAGGAVTQYF.